The clone carrying this T cell receptor (beta chain) was observed once. This specimen belongs to a study of blood T cell repertoires in COVID-19. Across the whole study: Whether acute or convalescent, the COVID-19 samples came from the United States, Italy and Spain. From T cells, B-cell-depleted T cells, or PBMCs came the material, which was cDNA or gDNA.

Source study methods: Counts of nucleated cells, estimated from reference gene primer amplification, were obtained. Only in-frame clones appear in the TCRdb table, and some are missing; sequencing was by immunoSEQ multiplex PCR. Clone size and the V and J calls come from that table; the DNA yielded D and trimming. The table includes about 55,000 clones, almost 85% detected once. V lost 4 bases, J lost 0 bases, and 4 bases stayed unmatched. Per germline, CDR1 LGHDT and CDR2 YNNKEL (reference sequence). CDR3 length equals 17 residues. The chain is built from TRBV3-1 (or the pseudogene TRBV3-2) and TRBJ1-3; 12 bases are a match to TRBD1. The sequencing sample was made of peripheral blood. This TCR derives from a human donor in a cohort sampled during active COVID-19. This CDR3 is CASSRLGQGASGNTIYF. DNA for the CDR3: TGTGCCAGCAGCCGGTTGGGACAGGGGGCCTCTGGAAACACCATATATTTT.